The present TCR beta chain was sequenced within a study of blood T cells in healthy people across ages. To note about this clonotype: Its antigen is unidentified.

Whole-study results and caveats: A greater number of naive CD4+ cells and higher diversity distinguished long-lived donors from aged donors. Without sorted subsets, naive and antigen-experienced compartments could not be conclusively compared.

The CDR3 has 10 residues. V was trimmed by 5 bases and J by 9 bases, leaving 8 bases between them. CDR1 SQVTM and CDR2 ANQGSEA come from the germline V gene. Sample-barcoded 5' priming and a J-beta primer mix drove a second PCR of roughly 7 to 11 cycles. Each CDR3 protein is one row after TCRdb ran MiXCR on the 5' RACE reads. The repertoire holds about 970,000 distinct CDR3 sequences, with about 51% as singletons. Each individual donor underwent a draw of approximately 9.8 milliliters of peripheral blood. Per sample, a minimum of 6.5 million PBMCs were isolated. Input material: blood. The TCR originated in a woman aged 60 to 75 in good health. The chain carries TRBV29-1 and TRBJ2-1, with D unresolved. This CDR3 is CSVWSGEQFF. In DNA, the CDR3 is TGCAGCGTTTGGTCGGGTGAGCAGTTCTTC.